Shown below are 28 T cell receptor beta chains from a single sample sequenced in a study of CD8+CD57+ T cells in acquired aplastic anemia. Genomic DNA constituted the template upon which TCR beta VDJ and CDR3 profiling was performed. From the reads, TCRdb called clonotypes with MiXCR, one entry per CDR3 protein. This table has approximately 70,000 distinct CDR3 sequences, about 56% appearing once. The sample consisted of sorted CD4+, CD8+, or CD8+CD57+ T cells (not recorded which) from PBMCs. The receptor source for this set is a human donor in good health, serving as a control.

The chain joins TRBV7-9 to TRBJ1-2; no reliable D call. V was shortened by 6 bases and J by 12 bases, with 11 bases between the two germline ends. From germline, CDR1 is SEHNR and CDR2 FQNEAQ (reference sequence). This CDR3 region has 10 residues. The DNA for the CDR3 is TGTGCCAGCAGTCCCGGTTGGAACACCTTC. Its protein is CASSPGWNTF.

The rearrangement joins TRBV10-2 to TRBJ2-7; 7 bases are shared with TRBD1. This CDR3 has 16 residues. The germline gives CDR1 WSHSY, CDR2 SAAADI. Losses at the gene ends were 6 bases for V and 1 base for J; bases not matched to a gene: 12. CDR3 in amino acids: CASSAGGSFVSYEQYF. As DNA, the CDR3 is TGCGCCAGCAGCGCAGGGGGTAGCTTCGTTTCCTACGAGCAGTACTTC.

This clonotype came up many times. The CDR3: CASSQGTAQETQYF. Here the CDR3 DNA reads TGTGCCAGCAGCCAGGGGACGGCTCAAGAGACCCAGTACTTC. The chain links TRBV12-3 or TRBV12-4 to TRBJ2-5, with TRBD1 as a possible D gene (6 bases). The CDR3 extends over 14 amino acids. Trimming shortened V by 6 bases and J by 2 bases, and 13 bases separated the two germline ends.

In DNA form, the CDR3 reads TGCAGCGTTCGCAGGGGACCTAACTATGGCTACACCTTC. Translated, it gives CSVRRGPNYGYTF. The chain has TRBV29-1 and TRBJ1-2, with a tentative D call TRBD1 (6 bases). Trimming took off 5 bases at V and 0 bases at J, with 10 bases between the two ends. Germline values: CDR1 SQVTM, CDR2 ANQGSEA. This CDR3 comprises 13 residues.

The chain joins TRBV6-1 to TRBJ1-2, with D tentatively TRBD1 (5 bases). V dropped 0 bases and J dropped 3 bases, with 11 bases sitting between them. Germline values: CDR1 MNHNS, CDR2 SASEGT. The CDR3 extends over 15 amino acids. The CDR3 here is CASSEALRGYYGYTF. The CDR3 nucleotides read TGTGCCAGCAGTGAAGCGCTTCGGGGGTACTATGGCTACACCTTC.

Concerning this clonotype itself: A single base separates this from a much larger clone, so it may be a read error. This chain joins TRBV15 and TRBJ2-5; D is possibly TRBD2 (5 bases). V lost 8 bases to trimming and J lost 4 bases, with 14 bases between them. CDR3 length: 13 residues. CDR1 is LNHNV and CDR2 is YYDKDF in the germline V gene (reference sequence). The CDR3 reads CATGIYGGETQYF. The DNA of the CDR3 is TGTGCCACCGGCATCTACGGAGGAGAGACCCAGTACTTC.

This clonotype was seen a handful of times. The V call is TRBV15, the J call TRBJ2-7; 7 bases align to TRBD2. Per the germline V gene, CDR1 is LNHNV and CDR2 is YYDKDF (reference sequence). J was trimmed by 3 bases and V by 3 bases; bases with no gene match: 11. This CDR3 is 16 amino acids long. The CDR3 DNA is TGTGCCACCAGCAGGGGGAGGGGCGGGAGTGGCTACGAGCAGTACTTC. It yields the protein CATSRGRGGSGYEQYF. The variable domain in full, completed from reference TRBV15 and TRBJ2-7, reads DAMVIQNPRYQVTQFGKPVTLSCSQTLNHNVMYWYQQKSSQAPKLLFHYYDKDFNNEADTPDNFQSRRPNTSFCFLDIRSPGLGDTAMYLCATSRGRGGSGYEQYFGPGTRLTVT.

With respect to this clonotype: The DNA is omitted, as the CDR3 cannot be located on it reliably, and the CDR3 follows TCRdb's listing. CDR3 loop: CCASSTSGGYEQYF. V gene TRBV20-1 combines with J gene TRBJ2-7; the table calls TRBD1, which could not be checked here. From its first to its last residue, the CDR3 has 14 amino acids. CDR1 and CDR2 (germline): DFQATT, SNEGSKA (reference sequence).

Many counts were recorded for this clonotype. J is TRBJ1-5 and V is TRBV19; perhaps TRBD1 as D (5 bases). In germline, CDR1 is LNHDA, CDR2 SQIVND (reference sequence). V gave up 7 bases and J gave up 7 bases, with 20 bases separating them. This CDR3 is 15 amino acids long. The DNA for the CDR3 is TGTGCCAGTATCTCCATGGGTGGGGGTGGGCAGCCCCAGCATTTT. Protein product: CASISMGGGGQPQHF. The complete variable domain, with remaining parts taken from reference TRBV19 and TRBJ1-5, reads DGGITQSPKYLFRKEGQNVTLSCEQNLNHDAMYWYRQDPGQGLRLIYYSQIVNDFQKGDIAEGYSVSREKKESFPLTVTSAQKNPTAFYLCASISMGGGGQPQHFGDGTRLSIL.

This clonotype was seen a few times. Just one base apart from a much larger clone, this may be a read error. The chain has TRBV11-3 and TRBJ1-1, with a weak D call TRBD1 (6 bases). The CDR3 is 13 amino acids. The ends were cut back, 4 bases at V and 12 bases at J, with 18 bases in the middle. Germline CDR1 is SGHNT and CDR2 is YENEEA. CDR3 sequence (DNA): TGTGCCAGCAGCTCAATGGGCAGGGGCCGATCTTTCTTT. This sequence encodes CASSSMGRGRSFF.

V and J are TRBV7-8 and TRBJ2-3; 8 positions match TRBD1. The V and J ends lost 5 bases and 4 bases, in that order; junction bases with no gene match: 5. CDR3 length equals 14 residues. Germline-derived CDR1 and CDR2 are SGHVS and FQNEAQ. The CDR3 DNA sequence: TGTGCCAGCAGCCGGACAGGGAACGCAGATACGCAGTATTTT. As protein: CASSRTGNADTQYF.

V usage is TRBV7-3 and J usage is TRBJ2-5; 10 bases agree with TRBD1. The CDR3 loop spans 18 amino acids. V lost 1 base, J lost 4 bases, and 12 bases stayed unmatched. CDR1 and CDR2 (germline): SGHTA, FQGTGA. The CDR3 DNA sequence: TGTGCCAGCAGCTTAAGGGTGGGGGACAGGGGCGAAGGAGAGACCCAGTACTTC. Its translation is CASSLRVGDRGEGETQYF.

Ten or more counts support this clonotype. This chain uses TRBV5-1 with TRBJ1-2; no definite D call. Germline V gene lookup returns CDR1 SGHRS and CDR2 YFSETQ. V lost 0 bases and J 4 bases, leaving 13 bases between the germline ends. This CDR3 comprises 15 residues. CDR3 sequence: CASSLEGTTRYGYTF. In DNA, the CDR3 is TGCGCCAGCAGCTTGGAGGGAACAACCCGCTATGGCTACACCTTC.

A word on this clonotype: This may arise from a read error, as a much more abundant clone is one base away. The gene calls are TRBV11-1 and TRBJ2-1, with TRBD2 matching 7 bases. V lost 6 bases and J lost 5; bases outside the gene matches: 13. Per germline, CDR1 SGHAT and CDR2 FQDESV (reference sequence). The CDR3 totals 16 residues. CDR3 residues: CASRRLGGLEDNEQFF. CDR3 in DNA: TGTGCCAGCAGACGCTTAGGTGGACTAGAAGACAATGAGCAGTTCTTC.

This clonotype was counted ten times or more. Here the CDR3 DNA reads TGTGCCAGCAGCGTAGTTAGCGGGAGCGCCTACAATGAGCAGTTCTTC. It translates to CASSVVSGSAYNEQFF. The gene calls are TRBV9 and TRBJ2-1; 9 nucleotides align to TRBD2. The CDR3 contains 16 residues. CDR1 is SGDLS and CDR2 is YYNGEE in the germline V gene. Trimming at V came to 0 bases and at J to 2 bases, leaving 3 bases not matched to a gene.

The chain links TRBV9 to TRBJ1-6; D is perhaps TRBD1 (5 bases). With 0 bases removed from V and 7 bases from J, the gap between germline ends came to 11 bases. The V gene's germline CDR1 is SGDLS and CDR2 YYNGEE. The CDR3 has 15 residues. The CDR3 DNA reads TGTGCCAGCAGCGTAGTTGGAGGGGTCAATTCACCCCTCCACTTT. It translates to CASSVVGGVNSPLHF.

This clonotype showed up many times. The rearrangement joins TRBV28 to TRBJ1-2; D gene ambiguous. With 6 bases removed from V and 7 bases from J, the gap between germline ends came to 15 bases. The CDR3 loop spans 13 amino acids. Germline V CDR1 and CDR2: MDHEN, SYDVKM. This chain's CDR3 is CASSPTGVAGYTF. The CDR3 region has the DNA TGTGCCAGCAGCCCTACCGGGGTAGCTGGCTACACCTTC.

The CDR3: CSARKREGGYEQYF. The DNA of the CDR3 is TGCAGTGCTAGAAAGCGGGAGGGGGGCTACGAGCAGTACTTC. The chain has TRBV20-1 and TRBJ2-7; TRBD2 aligns across 10 bases. Germline loops: CDR1 DFQATT, CDR2 SNEGSKA (reference sequence). V lost 2 bases and J lost 3; bases outside the gene matches: 4. This CDR3 has 14 residues.

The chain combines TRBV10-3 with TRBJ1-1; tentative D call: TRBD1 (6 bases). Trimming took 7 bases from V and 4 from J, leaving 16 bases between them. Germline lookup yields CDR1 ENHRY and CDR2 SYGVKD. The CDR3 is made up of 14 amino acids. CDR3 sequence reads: CAINEQGRGTEAFF. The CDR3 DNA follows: TGTGCCATCAACGAACAGGGCAGGGGCACTGAAGCTTTCTTT.

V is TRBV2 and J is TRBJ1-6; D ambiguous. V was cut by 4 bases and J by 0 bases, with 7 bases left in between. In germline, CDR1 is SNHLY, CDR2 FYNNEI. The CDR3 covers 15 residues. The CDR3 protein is CASSVTDSYNSPLHF. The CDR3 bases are TGTGCCAGCAGTGTTACGGACTCCTATAATTCACCCCTCCACTTT.

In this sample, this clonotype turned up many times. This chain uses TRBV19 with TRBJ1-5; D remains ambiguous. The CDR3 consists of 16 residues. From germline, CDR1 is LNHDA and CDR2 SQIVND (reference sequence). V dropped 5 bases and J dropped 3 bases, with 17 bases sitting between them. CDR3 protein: CASSFGRASPNQPQHF. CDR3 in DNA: TGTGCCAGTAGTTTTGGACGGGCGTCCCCCAATCAGCCCCAGCATTTT.

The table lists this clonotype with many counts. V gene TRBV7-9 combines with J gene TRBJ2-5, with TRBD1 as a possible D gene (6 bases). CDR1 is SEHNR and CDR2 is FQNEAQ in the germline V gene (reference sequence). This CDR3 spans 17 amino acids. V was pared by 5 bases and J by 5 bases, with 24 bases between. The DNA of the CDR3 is TGTGCCAGCAGCCCCACCCCACAGGGTGGCTCGGGGGAGACCCAGTACTTC. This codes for CASSPTPQGGSGETQYF.

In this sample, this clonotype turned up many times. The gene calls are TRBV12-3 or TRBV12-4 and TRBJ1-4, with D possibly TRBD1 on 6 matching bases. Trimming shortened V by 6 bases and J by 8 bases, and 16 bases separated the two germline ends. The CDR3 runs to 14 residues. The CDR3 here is CASRPGRRGEKLFF. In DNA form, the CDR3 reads TGTGCCAGCAGACCCGGGCGAAGGGGGGAAAAACTGTTTTTT.

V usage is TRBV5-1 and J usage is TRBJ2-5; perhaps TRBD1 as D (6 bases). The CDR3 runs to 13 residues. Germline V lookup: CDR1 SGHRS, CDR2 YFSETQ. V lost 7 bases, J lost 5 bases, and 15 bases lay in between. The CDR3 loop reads CASATGSGETQYF. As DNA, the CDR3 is TGCGCCAGCGCTACAGGGTCCGGGGAGACCCAGTACTTC. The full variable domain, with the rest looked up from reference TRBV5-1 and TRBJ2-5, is KAGVTQTPRYLIKTRGQQVTLSCSPISGHRSVSWYQQTPGQGLQFLFEYFSETQRNKGNFPGRFSGRQFSNSRSEMNVSTLELGDSALYLCASATGSGETQYFGPGTRLLVL.

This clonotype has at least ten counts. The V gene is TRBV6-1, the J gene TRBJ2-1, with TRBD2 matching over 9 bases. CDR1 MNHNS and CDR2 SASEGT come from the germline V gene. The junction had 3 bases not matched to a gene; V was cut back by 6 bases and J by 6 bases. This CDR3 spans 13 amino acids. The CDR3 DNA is TGTGCCAGCAGGAGCGGGAGGAGCAATGAGCAGTTCTTC. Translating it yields CASRSGRSNEQFF.

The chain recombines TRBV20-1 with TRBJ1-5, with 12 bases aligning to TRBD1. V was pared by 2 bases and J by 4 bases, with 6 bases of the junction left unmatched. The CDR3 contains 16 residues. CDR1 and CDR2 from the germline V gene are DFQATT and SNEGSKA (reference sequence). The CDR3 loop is CSARPGTGGRNQPQHF. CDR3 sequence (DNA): TGCAGTGCTAGACCCGGGACAGGGGGCAGGAATCAGCCCCAGCATTTT.

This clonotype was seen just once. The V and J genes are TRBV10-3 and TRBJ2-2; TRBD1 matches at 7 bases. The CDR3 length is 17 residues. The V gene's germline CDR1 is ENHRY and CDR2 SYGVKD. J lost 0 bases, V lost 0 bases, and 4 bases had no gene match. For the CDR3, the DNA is TGTGCCATCAGTGAGTCGGTGGGACAGTCGAACACCGGGGAGCTGTTTTTT. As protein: CAISESVGQSNTGELFF.

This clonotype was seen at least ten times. CDR3 loop: CASSPGRDADTQYF. Written as DNA, the CDR3 is TGTGCCAGCAGCCCAGGAAGGGACGCAGATACGCAGTATTTT. The rearrangement uses TRBV5-4 and TRBJ2-3; D possibly matches TRBD1 or TRBD2 (5 bases each). Germline V CDR1 and CDR2: SGHNT, YYREEE (reference sequence). This CDR3 is 14 amino acids long. The V gene lost 4 bases and the J gene lost 4 bases, with 13 bases spanning the gap.